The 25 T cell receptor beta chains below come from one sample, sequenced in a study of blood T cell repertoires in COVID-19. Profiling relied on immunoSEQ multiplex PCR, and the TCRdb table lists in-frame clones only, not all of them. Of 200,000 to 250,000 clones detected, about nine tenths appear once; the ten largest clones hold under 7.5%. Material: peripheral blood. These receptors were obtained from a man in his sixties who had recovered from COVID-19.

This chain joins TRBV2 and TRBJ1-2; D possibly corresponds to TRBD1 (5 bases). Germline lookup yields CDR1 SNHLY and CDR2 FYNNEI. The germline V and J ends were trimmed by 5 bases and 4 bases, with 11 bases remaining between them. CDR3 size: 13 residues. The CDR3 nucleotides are TGTGCCAGCAGTTGGGGGGAGACCTATGGCTACACCTTC. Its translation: CASSWGETYGYTF.

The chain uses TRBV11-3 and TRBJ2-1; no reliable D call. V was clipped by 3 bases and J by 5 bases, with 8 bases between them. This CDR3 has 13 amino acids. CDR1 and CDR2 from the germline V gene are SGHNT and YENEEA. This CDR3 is CASSLRWDNEQFF. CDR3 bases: TGTGCCAGCAGCTTGAGGTGGGACAATGAGCAGTTCTTC.

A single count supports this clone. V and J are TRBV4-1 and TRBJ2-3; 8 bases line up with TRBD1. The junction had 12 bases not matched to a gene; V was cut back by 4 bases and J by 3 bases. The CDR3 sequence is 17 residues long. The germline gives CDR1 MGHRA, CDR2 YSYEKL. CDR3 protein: CASSPRGAGGGTDTQYF. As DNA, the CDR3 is TGCGCCAGCAGCCCGCGTGGGGCAGGGGGCGGGACAGATACGCAGTATTTT.

The CDR3 DNA follows: TGTGCCAGCAGTGACCCAGGACAGGGTACAGATACGCAGTATTTT. Protein: CASSDPGQGTDTQYF. The genes are TRBV6-1 and TRBJ2-3; 8 bases match TRBD1. Germline V lookup: CDR1 MNHNS, CDR2 SASEGT. V was pared by 3 bases and J by 3 bases, with 5 bases of the junction left unmatched. The CDR3 sequence is 15 residues long.

CDR3 DNA: TGTGCCAGCAGTTGGACAGGGGGCTCCTACGAGCAGTACTTC. It specifies CASSWTGGSYEQYF. The rearrangement uses TRBV6-5 and TRBJ2-7, with TRBD1 identical over 10 bases. The CDR3 is made up of 14 amino acids. With 4 bases clipped from V and 0 bases from J, the junction kept 0 bases outside the gene matches. Germline CDR1 reads MNHEY; CDR2 reads SVGAGI.

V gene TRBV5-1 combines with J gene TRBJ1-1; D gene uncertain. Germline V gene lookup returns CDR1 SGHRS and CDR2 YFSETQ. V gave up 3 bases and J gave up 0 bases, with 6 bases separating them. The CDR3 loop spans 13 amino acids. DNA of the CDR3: TGCGCCAGCAGCTCGACATTGAACACTGAAGCTTTCTTT. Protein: CASSSTLNTEAFF.

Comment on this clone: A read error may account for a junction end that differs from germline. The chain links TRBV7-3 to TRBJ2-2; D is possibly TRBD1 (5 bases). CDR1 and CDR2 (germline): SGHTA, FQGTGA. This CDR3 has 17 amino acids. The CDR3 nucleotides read TGTGCCAGCAGATTAATGATAATGGGGCCTAACACCGGGGAGCTGTTTTTT. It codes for CASRLMIMGPNTGELFF.

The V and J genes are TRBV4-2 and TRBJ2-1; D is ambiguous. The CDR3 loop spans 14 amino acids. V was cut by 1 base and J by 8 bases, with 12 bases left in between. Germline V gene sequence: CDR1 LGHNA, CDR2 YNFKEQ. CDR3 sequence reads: CASSQVLFYDEQFF. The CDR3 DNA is TGTGCCAGCAGCCAAGTTCTCTTCTATGATGAGCAGTTCTTC.

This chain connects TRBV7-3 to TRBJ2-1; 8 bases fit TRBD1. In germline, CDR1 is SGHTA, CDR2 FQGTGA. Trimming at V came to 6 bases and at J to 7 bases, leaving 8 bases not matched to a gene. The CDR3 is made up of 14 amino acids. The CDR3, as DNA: TGTGCCAGCAGTACCAGGGGGCTGGGTAATGAGCAGTTCTTC. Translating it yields CASSTRGLGNEQFF.

The CDR3 here is CASSYSGTAYGYTF. The CDR3 nucleotides read TGTGCCAGCAGTTACTCAGGGACAGCATATGGCTACACCTTC. V gene TRBV6-5 combines with J gene TRBJ1-2; TRBD1 matches at 7 bases. Germline V gives CDR1 MNHEY, CDR2 SVGAGI. The V gene end was trimmed by 0 bases and the J gene end by 5 bases; junction bases not matched to a gene: 3. The CDR3 covers 14 residues.

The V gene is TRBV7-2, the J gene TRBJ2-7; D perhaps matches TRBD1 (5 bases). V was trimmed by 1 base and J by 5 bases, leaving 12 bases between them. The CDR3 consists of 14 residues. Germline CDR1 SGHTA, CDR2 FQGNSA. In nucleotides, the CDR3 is TGTGCCAGCAGCTTAGGGACAAAAGGGGACGAGCAGTACTTC. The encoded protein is CASSLGTKGDEQYF.

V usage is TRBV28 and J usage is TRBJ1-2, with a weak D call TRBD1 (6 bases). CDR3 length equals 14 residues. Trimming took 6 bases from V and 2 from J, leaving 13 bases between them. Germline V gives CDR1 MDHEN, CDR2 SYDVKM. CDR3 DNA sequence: TGTGCCAGCAGGAGTCAACAGGGAAACTATGGCTACACCTTC. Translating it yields CASRSQQGNYGYTF.

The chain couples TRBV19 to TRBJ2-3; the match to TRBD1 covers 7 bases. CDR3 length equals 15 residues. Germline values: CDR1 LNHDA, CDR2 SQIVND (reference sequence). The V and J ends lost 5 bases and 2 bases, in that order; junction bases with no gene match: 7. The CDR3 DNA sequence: TGTGCCAGTAGTGTCGACAGGGCCTACACAGATACGCAGTATTTT. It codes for CASSVDRAYTDTQYF.

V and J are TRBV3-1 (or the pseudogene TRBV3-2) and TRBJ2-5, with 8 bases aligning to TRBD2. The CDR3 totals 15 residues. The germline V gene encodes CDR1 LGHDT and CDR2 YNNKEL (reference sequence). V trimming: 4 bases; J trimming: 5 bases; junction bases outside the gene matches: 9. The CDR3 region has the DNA TGTGCCAGCAGCCTCCCCGGGACTAGTCGCGAGACCCAGTACTTC. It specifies CASSLPGTSRETQYF.

The CDR3 here is CASSATGYQNEKLFF. The CDR3 DNA is TGTGCCAGCAGCGCGACAGGGTATCAGAATGAAAAACTGTTTTTT. The chain uses TRBV9 and TRBJ1-4; 7 nucleotides match TRBD1. The V gene's germline CDR1 is SGDLS and CDR2 YYNGEE. V was pared by 3 bases and J by 5 bases, with 7 bases of the junction left unmatched. The CDR3 totals 15 residues. The complete variable domain, with remaining parts taken from reference TRBV9 and TRBJ1-4, reads DSGVTQTPKHLITATGQRVTLRCSPRSGDLSVYWYQQSLDQGLQFLIQYYNGEERAKGNILERFSAQQFPDLHSELNLSSLELGDSALYFCASSATGYQNEKLFFGSGTQLSVL.

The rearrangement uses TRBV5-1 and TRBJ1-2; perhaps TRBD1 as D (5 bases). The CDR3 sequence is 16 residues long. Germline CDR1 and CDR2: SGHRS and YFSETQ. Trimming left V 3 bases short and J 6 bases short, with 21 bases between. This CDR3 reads CASSWQSSGATDGYTF. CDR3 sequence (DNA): TGCGCCAGCAGCTGGCAGAGTAGCGGGGCTACGGATGGCTACACCTTC.

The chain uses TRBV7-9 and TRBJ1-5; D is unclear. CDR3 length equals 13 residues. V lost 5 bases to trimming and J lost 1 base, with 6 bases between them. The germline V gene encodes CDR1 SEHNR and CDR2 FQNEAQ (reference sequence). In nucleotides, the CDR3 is TGTGCCAGCAGCCCCGGGAGCAATCAGCCCCAGCATTTT. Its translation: CASSPGSNQPQHF.

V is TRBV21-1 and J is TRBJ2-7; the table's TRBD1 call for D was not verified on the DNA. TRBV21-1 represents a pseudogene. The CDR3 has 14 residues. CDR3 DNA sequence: TGTGCCAGCAGCATTCCAGGGGTCCCCTACGAGCAGTACTTC. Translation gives CASSIPGVPYEQYF.

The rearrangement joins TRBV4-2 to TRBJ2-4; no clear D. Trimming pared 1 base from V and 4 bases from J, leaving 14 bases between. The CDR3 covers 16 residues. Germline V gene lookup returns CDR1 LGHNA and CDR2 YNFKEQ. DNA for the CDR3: TGTGCCAGCAGCCAAGGCTCAGGCATTTCTAAAAACATTCAGTACTTC. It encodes CASSQGSGISKNIQYF.

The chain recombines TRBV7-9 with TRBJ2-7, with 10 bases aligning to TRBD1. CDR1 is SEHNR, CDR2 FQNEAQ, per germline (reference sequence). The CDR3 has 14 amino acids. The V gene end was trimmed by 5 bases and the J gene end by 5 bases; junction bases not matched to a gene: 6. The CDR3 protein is CASSTRDRGNEQYF. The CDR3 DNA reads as TGTGCCAGCAGCACCCGGGACAGGGGAAACGAGCAGTACTTC.

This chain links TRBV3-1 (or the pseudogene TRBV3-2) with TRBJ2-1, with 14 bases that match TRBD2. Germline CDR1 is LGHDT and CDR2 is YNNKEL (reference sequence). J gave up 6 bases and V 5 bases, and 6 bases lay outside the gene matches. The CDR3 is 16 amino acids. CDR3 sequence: CASSEGTSGRLNEQFF. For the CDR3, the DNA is TGTGCCAGCAGCGAAGGGACTAGCGGGAGACTCAATGAGCAGTTCTTC.

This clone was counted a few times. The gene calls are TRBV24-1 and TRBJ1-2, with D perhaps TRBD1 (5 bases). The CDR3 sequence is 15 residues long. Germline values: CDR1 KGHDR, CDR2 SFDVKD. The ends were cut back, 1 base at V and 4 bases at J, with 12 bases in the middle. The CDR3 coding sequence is TGTGCCACCAGTGATTTAGGGGTGATGTCCTATGGCTACACCTTC. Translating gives CATSDLGVMSYGYTF.

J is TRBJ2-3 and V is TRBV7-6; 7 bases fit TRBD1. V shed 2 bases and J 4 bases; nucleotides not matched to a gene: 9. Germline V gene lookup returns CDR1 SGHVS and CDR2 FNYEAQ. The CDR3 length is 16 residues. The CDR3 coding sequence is TGTGCCAGCAGCTTAACAGGGGCCCGCGGTGCAGATACGCAGTATTTT. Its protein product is CASSLTGARGADTQYF.

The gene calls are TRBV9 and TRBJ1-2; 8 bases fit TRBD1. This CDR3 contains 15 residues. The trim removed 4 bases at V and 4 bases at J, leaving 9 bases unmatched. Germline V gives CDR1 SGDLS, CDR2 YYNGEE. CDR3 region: CASSPGQGDGYGYTF. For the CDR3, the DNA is TGTGCCAGCAGCCCCGGACAGGGTGACGGCTATGGCTACACCTTC.

The CDR3 is CASRPGTGGVEKLFF. Here the CDR3 DNA reads TGCGCCAGCAGACCCGGGACAGGGGGGGTTGAAAAACTGTTTTTT. This chain links TRBV10-1 with TRBJ1-4, with 11 bases fitting TRBD1. Germline CDR1 reads WNHNN; CDR2 reads SYGVQD (reference sequence). The junction had 7 bases not matched to a gene; V was cut back by 6 bases and J by 7 bases. This CDR3 is built from 15 residues.